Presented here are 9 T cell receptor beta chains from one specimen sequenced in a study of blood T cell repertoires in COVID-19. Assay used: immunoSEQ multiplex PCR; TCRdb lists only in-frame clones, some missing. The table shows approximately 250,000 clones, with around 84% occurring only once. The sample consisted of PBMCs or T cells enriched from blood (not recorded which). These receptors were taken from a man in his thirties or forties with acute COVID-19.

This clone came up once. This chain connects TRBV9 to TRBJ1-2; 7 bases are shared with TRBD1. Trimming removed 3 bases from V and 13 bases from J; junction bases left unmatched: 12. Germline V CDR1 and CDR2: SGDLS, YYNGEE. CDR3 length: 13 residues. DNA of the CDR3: TGTGCCAGCAGCGCGACAACCGGGACAGTTCTCACCTTC. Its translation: CASSATTGTVLTF.

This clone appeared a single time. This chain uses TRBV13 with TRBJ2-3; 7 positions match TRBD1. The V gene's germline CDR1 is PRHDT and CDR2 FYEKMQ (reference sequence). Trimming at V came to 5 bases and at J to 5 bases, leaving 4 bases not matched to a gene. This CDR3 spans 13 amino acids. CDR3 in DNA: TGTGCCAGCAGCCAAAACAGGGGAGATACGCAGTATTTT. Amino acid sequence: CASSQNRGDTQYF.

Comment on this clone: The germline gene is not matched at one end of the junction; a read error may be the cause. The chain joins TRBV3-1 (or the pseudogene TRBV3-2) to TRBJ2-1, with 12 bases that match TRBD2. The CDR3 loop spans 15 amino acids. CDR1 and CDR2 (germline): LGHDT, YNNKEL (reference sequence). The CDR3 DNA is TGTGCCAGTAGCCCTACTAGCGGGAGGCTGAATGAGCAGTTCTTC. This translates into CASSPTSGRLNEQFF.

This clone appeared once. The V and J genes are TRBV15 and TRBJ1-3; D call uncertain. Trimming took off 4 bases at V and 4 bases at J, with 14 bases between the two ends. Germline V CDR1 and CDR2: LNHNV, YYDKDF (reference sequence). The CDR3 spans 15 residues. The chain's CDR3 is CATSKSLTTGNTIYF. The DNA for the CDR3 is TGTGCCACCAGCAAATCCCTAACTACAGGAAACACCATATATTTT.

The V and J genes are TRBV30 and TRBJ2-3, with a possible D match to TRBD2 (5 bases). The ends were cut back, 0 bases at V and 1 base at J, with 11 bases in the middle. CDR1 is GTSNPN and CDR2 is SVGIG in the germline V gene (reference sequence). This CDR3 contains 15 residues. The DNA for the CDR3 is TGTGCCTGGAGTGTGACGGGAAGGGGCACAGATACGCAGTATTTT. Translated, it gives CAWSVTGRGTDTQYF.

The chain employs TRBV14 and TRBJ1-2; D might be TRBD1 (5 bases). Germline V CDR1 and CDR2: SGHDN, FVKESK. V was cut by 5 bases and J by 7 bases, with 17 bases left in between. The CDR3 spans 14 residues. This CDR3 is CASSTITGRGGYTF. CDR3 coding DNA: TGTGCCAGCAGCACTATAACAGGCCGAGGTGGCTACACCTTC.

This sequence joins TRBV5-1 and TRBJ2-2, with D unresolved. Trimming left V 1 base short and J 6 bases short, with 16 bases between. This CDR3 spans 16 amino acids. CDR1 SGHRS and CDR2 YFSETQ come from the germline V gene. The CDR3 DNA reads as TGCGCCAGCAGCTTGACAGAAGCTACCGTATCCGGGGAGCTGTTTTTT. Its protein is CASSLTEATVSGELFF.

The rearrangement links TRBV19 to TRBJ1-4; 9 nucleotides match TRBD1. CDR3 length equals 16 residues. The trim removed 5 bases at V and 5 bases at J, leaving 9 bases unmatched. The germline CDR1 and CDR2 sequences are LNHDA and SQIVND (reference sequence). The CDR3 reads CASSLDIGTGNEKLFF. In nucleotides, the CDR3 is TGTGCCAGTAGTCTCGACATTGGGACAGGGAATGAAAAACTGTTTTTT. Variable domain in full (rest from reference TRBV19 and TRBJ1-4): DGGITQSPKYLFRKEGQNVTLSCEQNLNHDAMYWYRQDPGQGLRLIYYSQIVNDFQKGDIAEGYSVSREKKESFPLTVTSAQKNPTAFYLCASSLDIGTGNEKLFFGSGTQLSVL.

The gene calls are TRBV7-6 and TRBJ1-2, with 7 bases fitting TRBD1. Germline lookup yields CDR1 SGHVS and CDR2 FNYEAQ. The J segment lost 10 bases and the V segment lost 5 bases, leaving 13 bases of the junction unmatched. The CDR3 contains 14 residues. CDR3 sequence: CASSPSGPQGVYTF. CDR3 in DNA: TGTGCCAGCAGCCCCTCGGGCCCCCAGGGGGTCTACACCTTC. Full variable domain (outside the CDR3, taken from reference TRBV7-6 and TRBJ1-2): GAGVSQSPRYKVTKRGQDVALRCDPISGHVSLYWYRQALGQGPEFLTYFNYEAQQDKSGLPNDRFSAERPEGSISTLTIQRTEQRDSAMYRCASSPSGPQGVYTFGSGTRLTVV.